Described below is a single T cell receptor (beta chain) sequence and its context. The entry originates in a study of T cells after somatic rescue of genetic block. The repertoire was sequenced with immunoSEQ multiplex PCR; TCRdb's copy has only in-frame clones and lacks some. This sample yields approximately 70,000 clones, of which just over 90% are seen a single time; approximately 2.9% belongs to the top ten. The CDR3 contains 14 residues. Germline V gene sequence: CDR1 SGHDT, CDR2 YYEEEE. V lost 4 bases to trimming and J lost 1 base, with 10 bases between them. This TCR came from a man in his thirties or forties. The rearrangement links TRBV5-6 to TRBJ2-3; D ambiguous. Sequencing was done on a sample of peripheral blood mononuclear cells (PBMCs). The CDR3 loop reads CASSIPWGTDTQYF. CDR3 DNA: TGTGCCAGCAGCATCCCCTGGGGCACAGATACGCAGTATTTT.